This TCR beta chain stems from a study of T cell responses to AZD1222 COVID-19 vaccine. The protocol was immunoSEQ multiplex PCR, while the TCRdb copy is restricted to in-frame clones and leaves out a portion. The sample yields 96,000 or so clones, 80% to 90% seen once. V was trimmed by 3 bases and J by 0 bases, leaving 7 bases between them. CDR3 length: 13 amino acids. Germline lookup yields CDR1 DFQATT and CDR2 SNEGSKA (reference sequence). Sequencing used peripheral blood, obtained on day 0 of AZD1222 vaccination. The genes are TRBV20-1 and TRBJ2-3; D call uncertain. This clonotype originated in an adult in good health. CDR3 nucleotides: TGCAGTGCTAGTCTACCTAGCACAGATACGCAGTATTTT. It specifies CSASLPSTDTQYF.